Detailed here is one T cell receptor (beta chain). V shed 2 bases and J shed 5 bases, with 15 bases lying between them. Germline V gene data show CDR1 as GTSNPN and CDR2 as SVGIG (reference sequence). The CDR3 length is 14 residues. This entry comes from a study of blood T cell repertoires in COVID-19. Turning to the study itself: Sources were T cells, B-cell-depleted T cells, or PBMCs; the material itself was cDNA or gDNA.

Authors' methods: By means of reference gene primer amplification, nucleated cell counts were estimated. The method was immunoSEQ multiplex PCR; TCRdb's version includes in-frame clones alone and lacks a portion of them. From that table come the V and J calls and clone size; the DNA was used to work out D and trimming. The data hold approximately 90,000 clones, with nearly 90% observed a single time. The chain has TRBV30 and TRBJ1-1; weak D call: TRBD1 (6 bases). This sequence was found in a man aged 45 to 65 with acute or convalescent COVID-19. Sequenced input: peripheral blood. The CDR3 protein is CAWSHYREKTEAFF. The CDR3 coding sequence is TGTGCCTGGAGTCACTACAGGGAAAAAACTGAAGCTTTCTTT.